Listed here are 19 T cell receptor beta chains from one sample, sequenced in a study of shared clonotypes between healthy human individuals. TCRdb's copy holds only in-frame clones and misses some; the assay was immunoSEQ multiplex PCR. This table holds about 470,000 clones, roughly 77% found once. Source material: PBMCs. These receptor sequences come from a woman aged 35 to 49 in good health. Some clones in this sample may be carry-over from other donors' samples.

The gene calls are TRBV27 and TRBJ2-3, with D maybe TRBD2 (5 bases). V lost 4 bases to trimming and J lost 0 bases, with 11 bases between them. The CDR3 covers 15 residues. Germline V gives CDR1 MNHEY, CDR2 SMNVEV (reference sequence). DNA of the CDR3: TGTGCCAGCAGTTGGCGGCGGGCTAGCACAGATACGCAGTATTTT. It yields the protein CASSWRRASTDTQYF.

The chain links TRBV4-3 to TRBJ1-1; D perhaps matches TRBD1 (6 bases). Trimming cost V 3 bases and J 1 base, with 15 bases left between them. This CDR3 comprises 16 residues. Germline V gene lookup returns CDR1 LGHNA and CDR2 YSLEER. CDR3 nucleotide sequence: TGCGCCAGCAGCCACGCCAGGCAGACAGGGAACACTGAAGCTTTCTTT. This translates into CASSHARQTGNTEAFF.

The rearrangement joins TRBV7-2 to TRBJ2-7; D possibly uses TRBD1 or TRBD2 (5 bases each). This CDR3 has 15 amino acids. Trimming left V 5 bases short and J 6 bases short, with 20 bases between. Germline V gives CDR1 SGHTA, CDR2 FQGNSA. The CDR3 DNA sequence: TGTGCCAGCAGCACTACCGGGACGCCTGGAGGCGAGCAGTACTTC. Translation gives CASSTTGTPGGEQYF.

V and J are TRBV9 and TRBJ2-7, with D possibly matching TRBD2 (6 bases). This CDR3 comprises 15 residues. Germline V lookup: CDR1 SGDLS, CDR2 YYNGEE. Trimming stripped 1 base from V and 2 bases from J, with 13 bases between. CDR3 DNA sequence: TGTGCCAGCAGCGTACGGAGCGGGCTGACCTACGAGCAGTACTTC. Protein sequence: CASSVRSGLTYEQYF.

The chain links TRBV6-5 to TRBJ1-2; a weak D match, TRBD1 (6 bases). CDR1 and CDR2 from the germline V gene are MNHEY and SVGAGI. The CDR3 covers 13 residues. Trimming removed 6 bases at V and 7 bases at J, with 15 bases between. The CDR3 DNA reads as TGTGCCAGCAGACAGGGAGTAGAGCTTGGCTACACCTTC. Translation gives CASRQGVELGYTF.

The V gene is TRBV7-6, the J gene TRBJ2-1; TRBD2 agrees at 10 bases. Germline values: CDR1 SGHVS, CDR2 FNYEAQ. The V segment lost 5 bases and the J segment 4 bases; nucleotides outside the gene matches: 8. CDR3 size: 16 residues. Written as DNA, the CDR3 is TGTGCCAGCAGCATCTCTAGCGGGAGATCTTACAATGAGCAGTTCTTC. Its translation is CASSISSGRSYNEQFF.

The chain recombines TRBV30 with TRBJ2-7, with 14 bases identical to TRBD2. Germline loops: CDR1 GTSNPN, CDR2 SVGIG (reference sequence). The CDR3 loop spans 19 amino acids. V shed 3 bases, J shed 2 bases, and the junction held 15 bases outside the gene matches. CDR3 residues: CAWSQGTSGRLAGAYEQYF. CDR3 coding DNA: TGTGCCTGGAGCCAAGGGACTAGCGGGAGATTGGCTGGGGCCTACGAGCAGTACTTC.

The rearrangement links TRBV28 to TRBJ2-3, with 9 bases identical to TRBD2. V lost 2 bases and J lost 5; bases outside the gene matches: 8. CDR3 length equals 16 residues. From germline, CDR1 is MDHEN and CDR2 SYDVKM. CDR3 sequence: CASSLGLAGQLDTQYF. The DNA for the CDR3 is TGTGCCAGCAGTTTAGGGCTAGCGGGACAGTTAGATACGCAGTATTTT.

This rearrangement joins TRBV7-2 to TRBJ1-1; 7 bases fit TRBD1. Germline CDR1 SGHTA, CDR2 FQGNSA. The CDR3 has 15 residues. J was trimmed by 1 base and V by 5 bases; bases with no gene match: 7. The CDR3 DNA is TGTGCCAGCAGCAGACAGGGTTTGGGGAACACTGAAGCTTTCTTT. Encoded protein: CASSRQGLGNTEAFF. The full variable domain, rest sourced from reference TRBV7-2 and TRBJ1-1, is GAGVSQSPSNKVTEKGKDVELRCDPISGHTALYWYRQSLGQGLEFLIYFQGNSAPDKSGLPSDRFSAERTGGSVSTLTIQRTQQEDSAVYLCASSRQGLGNTEAFFGQGTRLTVV.

This clone came up a few times. The rearrangement uses TRBV29-1 and TRBJ2-7, with TRBD2 matching 8 bases. Trimming cost V 0 bases and J 3 bases; bases outside gene matches: 4. CDR3 length: 14 amino acids. Germline assignment: CDR1 SQVTM and CDR2 ANQGSEA. The CDR3 coding sequence is TGCAGCGTTGAAGATGATCGGGGGGGCTACGAGCAGTACTTC. Translating gives CSVEDDRGGYEQYF.

The table lists this clone with a count of one. The CDR3 spells CASSSPSKGGPNTEAFF. Written as DNA, the CDR3 is TGTGCCAGCAGTTCCCCATCTAAGGGGGGGCCCAACACTGAAGCTTTCTTT. The chain has TRBV27 and TRBJ1-1, with D possibly TRBD1 on 6 matching bases. CDR3 length equals 17 residues. Trimming pared 4 bases from V and 2 bases from J, leaving 20 bases between. Germline CDR1 MNHEY, CDR2 SMNVEV (reference sequence).

J is TRBJ2-7 and V is TRBV29-1, with D hard to call. CDR3 length: 15 residues. Trimming shortened V by 1 base and J by 7 bases, and 20 bases separated the two germline ends. CDR1 SQVTM and CDR2 ANQGSEA come from the germline V gene. The CDR3 sequence is CSVEVFQAQAREQYF. In nucleotides, the CDR3 is TGCAGCGTTGAAGTTTTCCAGGCCCAGGCGAGGGAGCAGTACTTC.

With regard to this clone: This may be a read error, as it is one base from a much larger clone. The J gene is TRBJ1-1, the V gene TRBV15; D gene unclear. Germline CDR1 LNHNV, CDR2 YYDKDF (reference sequence). Deletions cut 3 bases from V and 4 bases from J, with 9 bases between. The CDR3 loop spans 13 amino acids. The CDR3 sequence: CATSRTRATEAFF. As DNA, the CDR3 is TGTGCCACCAGCAGGACAAGGGCCACTGAAGCTTTCTTT.

The J gene is TRBJ2-7, the V gene TRBV9; D is uncertain. Per the germline V gene, CDR1 is SGDLS and CDR2 is YYNGEE. This CDR3 is 14 amino acids long. Trimming left V 2 bases short and J 0 bases short, with 9 bases between. As DNA, the CDR3 is TGTGCCAGCAGCGTGGGCCAGAGCTCCTACGAGCAGTACTTC. Translated: CASSVGQSSYEQYF.

This clone showed up just a few times. The chain combines TRBV7-9 with TRBJ2-7; 10 nucleotides align to TRBD1. The V segment lost 4 bases and the J segment 1 base; nucleotides outside the gene matches: 13. Germline lookup yields CDR1 SEHNR and CDR2 FQNEAQ (reference sequence). This CDR3 is built from 18 residues. CDR3 bases: TGTGCCAGCAGCTGGACACCGACGTGGGACAGGGGATCCTACGAGCAGTACTTC. This sequence encodes CASSWTPTWDRGSYEQYF.

The CDR3 DNA is TGTGCCAGCAGTTTCGACCCAGATCAGCCCCAGCATTTT. Protein product: CASSFDPDQPQHF. This sequence joins TRBV6-5 and TRBJ1-5; no definite D call. Germline CDR1 reads MNHEY; CDR2 reads SVGAGI. V dropped 4 bases and J dropped 5 bases, with 9 bases sitting between them. The length of the CDR3 is 13 residues.

Details on this clone: This is likely an artifact of a read error, given a far larger clone one base away. CDR3: CASTVRGTEAFF. As DNA, the CDR3 is TGTGCCAGCACCGTCCGCGGCACTGAAGCTTTCTTT. The rearrangement links TRBV28 to TRBJ1-1; no reliable D call. With 7 bases removed from V and 4 bases from J, the gap between germline ends came to 10 bases. This CDR3 spans 12 amino acids. CDR1 and CDR2 from the germline V gene are MDHEN and SYDVKM. The full variable domain, in which reference TRBV28 and TRBJ1-1 provide the parts outside the CDR3, is DVKVTQSSRYLVKRTGEKVFLECVQDMDHENMFWYRQDPGLGLRLIYFSYDVKMKEKGDIPEGYSVSREKKERFSLILESASTNQTSMYLCASTVRGTEAFFGQGTRLTVV.

This rearrangement joins TRBV6-1 to TRBJ1-5; tentatively, D is TRBD1 (5 bases). This CDR3 spans 14 amino acids. CDR1 is MNHNS, CDR2 SASEGT, per germline. The V and J ends lost 7 bases and 4 bases respectively, with 14 bases between them. The CDR3 nucleotides are TGTGCCAGCACTCGGGACTCCTGGAATCAGCCCCAGCATTTT. Translating it yields CASTRDSWNQPQHF.

The table lists this clone with a few counts. The J gene is TRBJ2-3, the V gene TRBV10-3; D gene ambiguous. Germline V lookup: CDR1 ENHRY, CDR2 SYGVKD. Trimming left V 5 bases short and J 4 bases short, with 4 bases between. This CDR3 region has 11 residues. CDR3 coding DNA: TGTGCCATCAGTAAATCAGATACGCAGTATTTT. It is translated as CAISKSDTQYF.